This entry lists 25 T cell receptor beta chains sequenced from one sample in a study of neoadjuvant nivolumab and ipilimumab in lung cancer. TCRdb's copy holds only in-frame clones and misses some; the assay was immunoSEQ multiplex PCR. The data show about 25,000 clones, 82% seen once. The sample in question was tumor tissue, obtained after neoadjuvant nivolumab, alone or with ipilimumab, at or shortly before surgery. These receptors were collected from an adult with non-small cell lung cancer.

A single count supports this clone. The chain combines TRBV7-8 with TRBJ2-3; D remains ambiguous. In germline, CDR1 is SGHVS, CDR2 FQNEAQ. The CDR3 runs to 18 residues. Trimming cost V 0 bases and J 2 bases, with 18 bases left between them. CDR3 nucleotides: TGTGCCAGCAGCTTAGCTTACCGGACCGCGGCCATCACAGATACGCAGTATTTT. Translation gives CASSLAYRTAAITDTQYF.

DNA of the CDR3: TGTGCCAGCAGCCAGGGTAGCGGGAGCGACAATGAGCAGTTCTTC. It codes for CASSQGSGSDNEQFF. The gene calls are TRBV4-2 and TRBJ2-1, with TRBD2 matching over 9 bases. Germline assignment: CDR1 LGHNA and CDR2 YNFKEQ. The CDR3 spans 15 residues. V dropped 3 bases and J dropped 5; count of bases not matched to a gene: 5.

The CDR3 region is CASSWTMNTEAFF. The CDR3 nucleotides read TGTGCCAGCAGCTGGACTATGAACACTGAAGCTTTCTTT. V gene TRBV11-2 combines with J gene TRBJ1-1; D gene ambiguous. V dropped 4 bases and J dropped 0 bases, with 6 bases sitting between them. The CDR3 covers 13 residues. Looked up from germline, CDR1 is SGHAT and CDR2 is FQNNGV.

This chain joins TRBV6-5 and TRBJ2-1; TRBD2 matches 7 bases. Losses at the gene ends were 7 bases for V and 4 bases for J; bases not matched to a gene: 7. Germline CDR1 reads MNHEY; CDR2 reads SVGAGI. The CDR3 sequence is 14 residues long. DNA for the CDR3: TGTGCCAGCAATGGGCCAGCGGGGTACAATGAGCAGTTCTTC. This codes for CASNGPAGYNEQFF.

The chain combines TRBV7-9 with TRBJ1-2; 10 bases agree with TRBD1. The CDR3 extends over 17 amino acids. The V gene's germline CDR1 is SEHNR and CDR2 FQNEAQ (reference sequence). V was pared by 2 bases and J by 7 bases, with 13 bases of the junction left unmatched. CDR3 DNA sequence: TGTGCCAGCAGCTTATTCCCACCGGGACAGGGGAATTTTGGCTACACCTTC. Protein: CASSLFPPGQGNFGYTF.

As concerns this clone: One end of the junction fails to match germline, which may point to a read error. This chain links TRBV7-2 with TRBJ2-2; D gene unclear. CDR3 length equals 12 residues. Looked up from germline, CDR1 is SGHTA and CDR2 is FQGNSA. As DNA, the CDR3 is TGTGCAAGCAATCAGTGGACCGGGGAGCTGTTTTTT. It translates to CASNQWTGELFF.

The chain carries TRBV5-1 and TRBJ2-1; 9 bases agree with TRBD2. The V segment lost 3 bases and the J segment 5 bases; nucleotides outside the gene matches: 6. This CDR3 contains 15 residues. From germline, CDR1 is SGHRS and CDR2 YFSETQ. CDR3 DNA sequence: TGCGCCAGCAGCTCCGCCTCTAGCGGGAACAATGAGCAGTTCTTC. This gives the protein CASSSASSGNNEQFF.

The chain joins TRBV14 to TRBJ2-3; D is perhaps TRBD1 (6 bases). V was clipped by 4 bases and J by 0 bases, with 17 bases between them. Germline values: CDR1 SGHDN, CDR2 FVKESK. This CDR3 region has 17 residues. The CDR3 coding sequence is TGTGCCAGCAGCCGCTCCGTGGGGACACTAAGCACAGATACGCAGTATTTT. This sequence encodes CASSRSVGTLSTDTQYF.

The rearrangement links TRBV20-1 to TRBJ2-5; the D is unclear. Germline V gives CDR1 DFQATT, CDR2 SNEGSKA (reference sequence). V dropped 6 bases and J dropped 3 bases, with 8 bases sitting between them. This CDR3 has 11 amino acids. CDR3 nucleotides: TGCAGTGCGAGTGGGGAAGAGACCCAGTACTTC. Its protein is CSASGEETQYF.

In this sample, this clone turned up once. The CDR3: CASGKGDTQYF. The DNA for the CDR3 is TGTGCCAGCGGTAAAGGAGATACGCAGTATTTT. This rearrangement joins TRBV6-5 to TRBJ2-3; D is unresolved. Deletions cut 8 bases from V and 5 bases from J, with 8 bases between. Germline CDR1 MNHEY, CDR2 SVGAGI. The CDR3 runs 11 residues.

V gene TRBV30 combines with J gene TRBJ2-2, with a weak D call TRBD2 (6 bases). The CDR3 is 13 amino acids. Trimming cost V 2 bases and J 3 bases, with 7 bases left between them. Looked up from germline, CDR1 is GTSNPN and CDR2 is SVGIG (reference sequence). CDR3 sequence reads: CAWSLAYTGELFF. The CDR3 nucleotides read TGTGCCTGGAGTCTAGCGTACACCGGGGAGCTGTTTTTT.

This chain joins TRBV11-1 and TRBJ2-3; 11 nucleotides align to TRBD2. The CDR3 sequence is 17 residues long. The germline gives CDR1 SGHAT, CDR2 FQDESV (reference sequence). J was trimmed by 6 bases and V by 1 base; bases with no gene match: 9. The CDR3 DNA reads as TGTGCCAGCAGCTTAGTGATGGGACTAGCGGCCGAGGATACGCAGTATTTT. Its translation is CASSLVMGLAAEDTQYF.

V and J are TRBV13 and TRBJ2-2; 8 nucleotides line up with TRBD2. The CDR3 covers 17 residues. V trimming: 5 bases; J trimming: 1 base; junction bases outside the gene matches: 9. Germline V gene sequence: CDR1 PRHDT, CDR2 FYEKMQ (reference sequence). CDR3 sequence: CASSPVRGTRNTGELFF. CDR3 coding DNA: TGTGCCAGCAGCCCAGTTCGCGGGACTAGGAACACCGGGGAGCTGTTTTTT.

Only one count was recorded for this clone. Here the CDR3 DNA reads TGTGCCTGGAGTGTAATGATAGCCAAGGGCTACACCTTC. It yields the protein CAWSVMIAKGYTF. This sequence joins TRBV30 and TRBJ1-2; the D is unclear. The CDR3 extends over 13 amino acids. The V gene's germline CDR1 is GTSNPN and CDR2 SVGIG (reference sequence). The V end was cut by 0 bases, the J end by 8 bases, with 13 bases between.

The chain is built from TRBV6-6 and TRBJ2-7; weak D call: TRBD1 (5 bases). Trimming took 2 bases from V and 2 from J, leaving 7 bases between them. Germline CDR1 reads MNHNY; CDR2 reads SVGAGI (reference sequence). The CDR3 totals 13 residues. In nucleotides, the CDR3 is TGTGCCAGCAGTTACAGGGGTGCCTACGAGCAGTACTTC. Protein sequence: CASSYRGAYEQYF.

The chain employs TRBV7-2 and TRBJ1-5; D is uncertain. Trimming pared 3 bases from V and 7 bases from J, leaving 10 bases between. The CDR3 has 13 amino acids. Germline CDR1 SGHTA, CDR2 FQGNSA. DNA for the CDR3: TGTGCCAGCAGCTTTCGAGTGGACCAGCCCCAGCATTTT. Translating it yields CASSFRVDQPQHF.

The table lists this clone with a few counts. The V call is TRBV5-4, the J call TRBJ1-2; 10 nucleotides agree with TRBD1. This CDR3 has 16 amino acids. The junction had 8 bases not matched to a gene; V was cut back by 4 bases and J by 2 bases. Germline-derived CDR1 and CDR2 are SGHNT and YYREEE (reference sequence). CDR3 loop: CASSQEMGQGNYGYTF. The DNA for the CDR3 is TGTGCCAGCAGCCAGGAGATGGGACAGGGGAACTATGGCTACACCTTC.

Worth noting for this clone: At one end, the junction sequence differs from germline, possibly due to a read error. V gene TRBV9 combines with J gene TRBJ1-3, with a possible D match to TRBD1 (6 bases). Germline CDR1 is SGDLS and CDR2 is YYNGEE. The CDR3 is 17 residues long. The CDR3 reads CASSVTTTGTIGSTIYF. DNA for the CDR3: TGTGCCAGCAGCGTAACGACTACCGGGACAATCGGAAGCACCATATATTTT.

Note on this clone: At one end the junction does not follow the germline gene, possibly because of a read error. The chain has TRBV5-1 and TRBJ1-1, with a weak D call TRBD1 (5 bases). CDR1 is SGHRS, CDR2 YFSETQ, per germline. This CDR3 comprises 15 residues. CDR3 protein: CASSLESGTNTGAFF. CDR3 nucleotides: TGCGCCAGCAGCTTGGAATCAGGGACGAACACTGGAGCTTTCTTT.

This chain joins TRBV10-2 and TRBJ2-1, with D unresolved. The CDR3 length is 13 residues. The V end was cut by 6 bases, the J end by 6 bases, with 12 bases between. In germline, CDR1 is WSHSY, CDR2 SAAADI. This chain's CDR3 is CASSPGPFNEQFF. In DNA, the CDR3 is TGCGCCAGCAGCCCCGGACCCTTCAATGAGCAGTTCTTC.

Only one count was recorded for this clone. The CDR3 spells CASSSETGGGETQYF. The CDR3 nucleotides are TGCGCCAGCAGCTCGGAGACAGGGGGCGGTGAGACCCAGTACTTC. This sequence joins TRBV5-1 and TRBJ2-5; 10 bases line up with TRBD1. Per the germline V gene, CDR1 is SGHRS and CDR2 is YFSETQ. The CDR3 spans 15 residues. V shed 3 bases and J 5 bases; nucleotides not matched to a gene: 7.

The chain carries TRBV5-6 and TRBJ2-7; D ambiguous. The V end was cut by 2 bases, the J end by 0 bases, with 12 bases between. Germline loops: CDR1 SGHDT, CDR2 YYEEEE. This CDR3 spans 15 amino acids. In DNA, the CDR3 is TGTGCCAGCAGCTTAGGGCGGTTTAGCTCCTACGAGCAGTACTTC. This sequence encodes CASSLGRFSSYEQYF.

J is TRBJ2-5 and V is TRBV5-1; D might be TRBD2 (5 bases). The CDR3 is 13 amino acids. Germline values: CDR1 SGHRS, CDR2 YFSETQ. V was cut by 5 bases and J by 7 bases, with 15 bases left in between. The CDR3 here is CASSISSGGTQYF. The CDR3, as DNA: TGCGCCAGCAGTATTTCATCCGGAGGGACCCAGTACTTC.

The chain employs TRBV11-2 and TRBJ2-6, with 7 bases aligning to TRBD2. V gave up 1 base and J gave up 3 bases; unmatched junction bases: 12. Looked up from germline, CDR1 is SGHAT and CDR2 is FQNNGV. This CDR3 spans 19 amino acids. The CDR3 protein is CASSLGPGGTPGGANVLTF. Written as DNA, the CDR3 is TGTGCCAGCAGCTTAGGACCCGGGGGGACCCCTGGTGGGGCCAACGTCCTGACTTTC.

This chain links TRBV18 with TRBJ2-5, with TRBD1 identical over 9 bases. Germline trimming cut 3 bases from V and 2 bases from J; bases unmatched to any gene: 7. The CDR3 consists of 16 residues. Germline-derived CDR1 and CDR2 are KGHSH and LQKENI. CDR3 sequence: CASSPYPGQGQETQYF. The DNA for the CDR3 is TGTGCCAGCTCACCCTACCCGGGACAGGGACAAGAGACCCAGTACTTC.